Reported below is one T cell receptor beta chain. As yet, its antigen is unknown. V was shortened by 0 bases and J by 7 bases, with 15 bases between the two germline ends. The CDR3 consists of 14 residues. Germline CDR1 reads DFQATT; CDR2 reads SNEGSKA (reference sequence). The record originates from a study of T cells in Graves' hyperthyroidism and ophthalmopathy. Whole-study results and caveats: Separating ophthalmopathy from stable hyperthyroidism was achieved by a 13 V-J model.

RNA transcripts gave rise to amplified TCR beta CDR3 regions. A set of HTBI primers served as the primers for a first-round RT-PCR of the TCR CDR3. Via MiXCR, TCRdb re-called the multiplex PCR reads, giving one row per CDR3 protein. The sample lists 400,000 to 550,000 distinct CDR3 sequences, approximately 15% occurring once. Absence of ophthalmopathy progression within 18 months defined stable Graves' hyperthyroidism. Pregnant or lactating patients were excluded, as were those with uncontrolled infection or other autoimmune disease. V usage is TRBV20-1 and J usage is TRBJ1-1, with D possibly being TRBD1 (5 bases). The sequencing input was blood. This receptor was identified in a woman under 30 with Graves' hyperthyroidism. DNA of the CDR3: TGCAGTGCTAGAGATGGACCGCGGGGCGGTGAAGCTTTCTTT. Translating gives CSARDGPRGGEAFF.